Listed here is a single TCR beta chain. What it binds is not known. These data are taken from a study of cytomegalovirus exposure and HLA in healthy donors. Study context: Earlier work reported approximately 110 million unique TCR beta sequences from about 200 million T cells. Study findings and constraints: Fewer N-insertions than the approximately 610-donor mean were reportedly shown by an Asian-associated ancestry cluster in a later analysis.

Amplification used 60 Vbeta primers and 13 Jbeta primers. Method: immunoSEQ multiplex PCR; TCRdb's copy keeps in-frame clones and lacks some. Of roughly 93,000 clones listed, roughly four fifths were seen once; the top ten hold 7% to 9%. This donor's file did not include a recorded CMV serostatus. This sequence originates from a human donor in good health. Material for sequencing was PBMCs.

The CDR3 sequence is CASSFGTGINEKLFF. The CDR3 DNA reads as TGTGCCAGCAGTTTCGGGACAGGAATTAATGAAAAACTGTTTTTT. This chain joins TRBV6-5 and TRBJ1-4, with 8 bases identical to TRBD1. Germline-derived CDR1 and CDR2 are MNHEY and SVGAGI. J lost 4 bases, V lost 4 bases, and 5 bases had no gene match. This CDR3 is 15 amino acids long.